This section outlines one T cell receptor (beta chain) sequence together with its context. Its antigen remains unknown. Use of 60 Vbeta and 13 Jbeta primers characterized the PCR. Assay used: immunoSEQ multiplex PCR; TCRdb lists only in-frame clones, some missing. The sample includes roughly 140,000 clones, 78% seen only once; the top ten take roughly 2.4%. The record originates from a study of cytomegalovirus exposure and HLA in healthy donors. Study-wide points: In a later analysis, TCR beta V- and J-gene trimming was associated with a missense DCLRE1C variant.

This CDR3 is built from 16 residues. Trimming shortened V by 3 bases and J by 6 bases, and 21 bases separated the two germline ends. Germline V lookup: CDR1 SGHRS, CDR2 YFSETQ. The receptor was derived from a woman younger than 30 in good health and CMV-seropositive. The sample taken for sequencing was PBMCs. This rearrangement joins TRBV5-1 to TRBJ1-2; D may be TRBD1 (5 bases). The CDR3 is CASSWGFLAPGDGYTF. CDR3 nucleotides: TGCGCCAGCAGCTGGGGATTCCTGGCCCCGGGGGATGGCTACACCTTC.